Shown below are 20 T cell receptor beta chains from a single sample sequenced in a study of graft-versus-host responses after intestinal transplantation (dated by TCRdb to the early 2020s). Taken with the paper, the label for time point translates to: cells obtained before transplantation from donor or recipient. The library was prepared using the immunoSEQ multiplex PCR assay. Not all clones reach the TCRdb copy of this immuneACCESS table, which keeps in-frame sequences only. Checked studies attribute under half of the gap to unresolved V genes and leave the rest unexplained. In this sample the table shows about 4,800 clones, 20% to 30% of which occur a single time. Clones ranked in the top ten supply about 3.6% of the sample. The input for sequencing was alloreactive CD4+ T cells from a mixed lymphocyte reaction culture, taken before transplantation. Reading the label with the study, this specimen's cell subset or site is: CFSE-low proliferating T cells sorted from roughly six-day pre-transplant mixed lymphocyte reaction (GvH or HvG direction). All receptors come from a human patient who was an organ donor for intestinal transplantation.

By frequency in the sample, this clone is medium-sized. The gene calls are TRBV9 and TRBJ2-3; no reliable D call. Germline CDR1 reads SGDLS; CDR2 reads YYNGEE. V lost 0 bases and J 7 bases, leaving 9 bases between the germline ends. The CDR3 consists of 13 residues. The CDR3 loop is CASSVGRQNTQYF. The CDR3 DNA reads TGTGCCAGCAGCGTAGGTCGTCAGAATACGCAGTATTTT.

V is TRBV5-8 and J is TRBJ2-5; 7 nucleotides agree with TRBD1. After removal of 7 bases from V and 0 bases from J, the junction contained 3 bases not matched to a gene. The CDR3 covers 13 residues. Germline CDR1 and CDR2: SGHTS and YDEGEE. CDR3 sequence reads: CASVRGHQETQYF. The CDR3 nucleotides are TGTGCCAGCGTAAGGGGGCACCAAGAGACCCAGTACTTC.

Within the sample, this clone is medium-sized. The chain links TRBV11-3 to TRBJ2-2; perhaps TRBD2 as D (5 bases). The CDR3 spans 15 residues. Trimming removed 2 bases from V and 7 bases from J, with 14 bases in between. Germline CDR1 reads SGHNT; CDR2 reads YENEEA. Written as DNA, the CDR3 is TGTGCCAGCAGCTTATTCTCGGGGTGGGACGGGGAGCTGTTTTTT. The encoded protein is CASSLFSGWDGELFF.

This clone was observed a few times. The germline gene is not matched at one end of the junction; a read error may be the cause. V gene TRBV4-2 combines with J gene TRBJ2-1; TRBD2 aligns across 9 bases. Germline CDR1 reads LGHNA; CDR2 reads YNFKEQ. CDR3 size: 13 residues. CDR3 sequence: CASSQDRAGGILF. The CDR3 DNA reads as TGTGCCAGCAGCCAAGACCGGGCGGGGGGGATCCTCTTC.

This clone is deemed medium-sized (0.01 to 0.1%). V gene TRBV30 combines with J gene TRBJ2-1, with D possibly TRBD2 on 6 matching bases. V was cut by 0 bases and J by 2 bases, with 14 bases left in between. The length of the CDR3 is 16 residues. Per germline, CDR1 GTSNPN and CDR2 SVGIG (reference sequence). Here the CDR3 DNA reads TGTGCCTGGAGTGTGCCCCCCGGAGGGGCCTACAATGAGCAGTTCTTC. This sequence encodes CAWSVPPGGAYNEQFF.

The chain uses TRBV12-5 and TRBJ1-1; D perhaps matches TRBD1 (6 bases). The CDR3 is 14 residues long. Trimming cost V 2 bases and J 5 bases, with 12 bases left between them. Germline CDR1 is LGHNT and CDR2 is FRNRAP. CDR3 region: CASGLSGRGTEAFF. In DNA form, the CDR3 reads TGTGCTAGTGGTTTGTCGGGGAGGGGGACTGAAGCTTTCTTT.

The rearrangement links TRBV11-2 to TRBJ2-3, with TRBD2 matching over 11 bases. There are 16 residues in the CDR3. The germline V gene encodes CDR1 SGHAT and CDR2 FQNNGV. The trim removed 2 bases at V and 0 bases at J, leaving 1 base unmatched. The CDR3 sequence is CASSLLAGGSTDTQYF. CDR3 DNA sequence: TGTGCCAGCAGCTTACTAGCGGGAGGAAGCACAGATACGCAGTATTTT.

V usage is TRBV19 and J usage is TRBJ2-5; D remains ambiguous. This CDR3 comprises 16 residues. Between the trimmed V and J ends, which lost 5 bases and 3 bases, there was a span of 19 bases. Germline CDR1 is LNHDA and CDR2 is SQIVND (reference sequence). CDR3 DNA: TGTGCCAGTAGTCCATCGACGCGGTGGGTGAAAGAGACCCAGTACTTC. Protein product: CASSPSTRWVKETQYF.

The gene calls are TRBV6-6 and TRBJ2-7; TRBD1 matches 9 bases. The ends lost 0 bases at V and 4 bases at J; junction bases unmatched: 4. The CDR3 length is 15 residues. Germline lookup yields CDR1 MNHNY and CDR2 SVGAGI (reference sequence). Here the CDR3 DNA reads TGTGCCAGCAGTTACTCGGACAGGGGTGGGTACGAGCAGTACTTC. Translated: CASSYSDRGGYEQYF.

Sample share makes this clone medium-sized (0.01 to 0.1%). The genes are TRBV30 and TRBJ1-6; D is possibly TRBD1 (6 bases). Per the germline V gene, CDR1 is GTSNPN and CDR2 is SVGIG (reference sequence). The CDR3 length is 14 residues. With 0 bases removed from V and 7 bases from J, the gap between germline ends came to 10 bases. In nucleotides, the CDR3 is TGTGCCTGGAGTGTAAGGGGGACGAATTCACCCCTCCACTTT. This sequence encodes CAWSVRGTNSPLHF.

This clone was seen a few times. The chain recombines TRBV5-1 with TRBJ1-1, with unresolved D. Trimming shortened V by 3 bases and J by 1 base, and 10 bases separated the two germline ends. The CDR3 covers 14 residues. The germline gives CDR1 SGHRS, CDR2 YFSETQ. CDR3: CASSYLGENTEAFF. The CDR3 bases are TGCGCCAGCAGCTACCTCGGGGAGAACACTGAAGCTTTCTTT.

This chain joins TRBV30 and TRBJ2-7; TRBD1 matches at 7 bases. Germline V gene lookup returns CDR1 GTSNPN and CDR2 SVGIG (reference sequence). The CDR3 is 14 amino acids. Losses at the gene ends were 0 bases for V and 1 base for J; bases not matched to a gene: 3. The CDR3 coding sequence is TGTGCCTGGAGTGTACAGGACAGGTCCTACGAGCAGTACTTC. Encoded protein: CAWSVQDRSYEQYF.

DNA for the CDR3: TGTGCCAGCAGCCCAGGGGGCGCGGGCACCTTC. It specifies CASSPGGAGTF. The chain has TRBV11-3 and TRBJ1-2; 8 bases fit TRBD1. The CDR3 contains 11 residues. CDR1 SGHNT and CDR2 YENEEA come from the germline V gene. J lost 13 bases, V lost 5 bases, and 6 bases had no gene match.

The V call is TRBV6-5, the J call TRBJ1-2; D not resolved. CDR1 and CDR2 from the germline V gene are MNHEY and SVGAGI. The CDR3 has 15 residues. V was shortened by 6 bases and J by 8 bases, with 22 bases between the two germline ends. The CDR3 region has the DNA TGTGCCAGCAGCCTCTTGAGGGTCGGAGTCCTAGGCTACACCTTC. Protein product: CASSLLRVGVLGYTF.

The chain combines TRBV5-1 with TRBJ2-1; 13 bases fit TRBD2. Trimming at V came to 1 base and at J to 8 bases, leaving 3 bases not matched to a gene. The CDR3 contains 15 residues. Germline-derived CDR1 and CDR2 are SGHRS and YFSETQ. Written as DNA, the CDR3 is TGCGCCAGCAGCTTGTGGACTAGCGGGAGCGATGAGCAGTTCTTC. This encodes CASSLWTSGSDEQFF.

This clone is medium-sized (0.01 to 0.1%). V gene TRBV7-9 combines with J gene TRBJ1-3; no firm D call. Trimming cost V 5 bases and J 2 bases, with 10 bases left between them. Looked up from germline, CDR1 is SEHNR and CDR2 is FQNEAQ (reference sequence). The CDR3 loop spans 14 amino acids. The CDR3 sequence: CASSLTLTGNTIYF. The CDR3 nucleotides are TGTGCCAGCAGCCTGACACTGACTGGAAACACCATATATTTT.

This rearrangement joins TRBV11-3 to TRBJ2-1, with 14 bases lining up with TRBD2. V was clipped by 4 bases and J by 11 bases; unmatched bases: 7. Germline lookup yields CDR1 SGHNT and CDR2 YENEEA. The CDR3 runs 15 residues. CDR3 sequence (DNA): TGTGCCAGCAGCTCGGCCGGGACTAGCGGGAGAAAGCAGTTCTTC. Residues: CASSSAGTSGRKQFF.

This clone is classed as medium-sized. The chain recombines TRBV27 with TRBJ2-7, with TRBD1 matching 11 bases. V gave up 2 bases and J gave up 4 bases; unmatched junction bases: 4. The germline gives CDR1 MNHEY, CDR2 SMNVEV (reference sequence). The length of the CDR3 is 15 residues. The CDR3 here is CASSLLGQGAYEQYF. The CDR3 DNA sequence: TGTGCCAGCAGTTTACTAGGACAGGGGGCGTACGAGCAGTACTTC.

Sample share makes this clone medium-sized. The chain combines TRBV6-6 with TRBJ2-7; a possible D gene is TRBD2 (6 bases). Trimming shortened V by 0 bases and J by 2 bases, and 14 bases separated the two germline ends. The CDR3 spans 16 residues. Germline V gene sequence: CDR1 MNHNY, CDR2 SVGAGI (reference sequence). CDR3 bases: TGTGCCAGCAGTTACTCGAGTATCGGCGGGACCTACGAGCAGTACTTC. It encodes CASSYSSIGGTYEQYF.

The chain is built from TRBV25-1 and TRBJ1-2, with D possibly being TRBD1 (6 bases). The CDR3 covers 14 residues. V was clipped by 8 bases and J by 5 bases, with 18 bases between them. CDR1 MGHDK and CDR2 SYGVNS come from the germline V gene. The DNA for the CDR3 is TGTGCCAGCCGGCCGACAGGAAGCGATTATGGCTACACCTTC. This codes for CASRPTGSDYGYTF.